This T cell receptor (beta chain) derives from a study of spatial heterogeneity in lung cancer. Study summary: Beta-chain sequences were consistently detected more often than alpha-chain sequences. Study results and caveats: Within tumors, counts of expanded alpha and beta TCRs tracked tumor mutation counts.

The germline gives CDR1 LGHDT, CDR2 YNNKEL (reference sequence). There are 11 residues in the CDR3. V lost 1 base, J lost 6 bases, and 3 bases lay in between. TCRdb reprocessed the 5' RACE reads via MiXCR and lists one record per CDR3 protein. This repertoire shows about 14,000 distinct CDR3 sequences, approximately 4.8% found once; its top ten account for approximately 20%. This clonotype was found many times. Its antigen is not identified. Time point defined: sample taken at primary tumor resection. The chain joins TRBV3-1 to TRBJ1-2; D gene uncertain. This clonotype was obtained from a female donor with early-stage non-small cell lung cancer. The sample consisted of lung tumor tissue, taken at surgery. The CDR3 loop is CASSQANGYTF. In nucleotides, the CDR3 is TGTGCCAGCAGCCAAGCGAATGGCTACACCTTC.